These 14 T cell receptor delta chains share one sample of origin, sequenced in a study of gamma-delta T cells after stem cell transplantation. TCRdb called clones from the RT-PCR reads again using CATT. The data hold roughly 630 delta-chain clones, with more than 8% observed a single time. The specimen sequenced was gamma-delta T cells. The source is a human donor. It is not recorded whose cells these are; they may come from a transplant donor.

This clone was counted a few times. The V and J genes are TRDV1 and TRDJ3, with a possible D match to TRDD1 (6 bases). The CDR3 is 20 amino acids. Germline loops: CDR1 TSWWSYY, CDR2 QGS. Trimming stripped 1 base from V and 2 bases from J, with 18 bases between. This CDR3 reads CALGEQSAGNSTWDTRQMFF. The CDR3 DNA sequence: TGTGCTCTTGGGGAACAATCGGCTGGGAATAGTACCTGGGACACCCGACAGATGTTTTTC.

Of note for this clone: A read error likely explains why the TCRdb protein, taken from a much larger clone, differs from this DNA's translation at residue 3; the protein shown is translated from the DNA. The chain recombines TRDV2 with TRDJ1, with 10 positions matching TRDD3. The junction had 14 bases not matched to a gene; V was cut back by 7 bases and J by 4 bases. Germline assignment: CDR1 GEAIGNYY and CDR2 EKD. This CDR3 has 16 amino acids. CDR3 in amino acids: CAWDGLGDWVVDKLIF. The CDR3, as DNA: TGTGCCTGGGACGGACTGGGGGATTGGGTCGTCGATAAACTCATCTTT.

Sample share makes this clone hyperexpanded. This specimen includes other DNA sequences encoding the same CDR3. V is TRDV1 and J is TRDJ1, with 8 bases lining up with TRDD3. There are 19 residues in the CDR3. V dropped 6 bases and J dropped 6; count of bases not matched to a gene: 24. The V gene's germline CDR1 is TSWWSYY and CDR2 QGS. The CDR3 DNA reads as TGTGCTCTTGGAATTAGGGGGTTCATTGCCTGGGGGAAGGGCCATAAACTCATCTTT. Encoded protein: CALGIRGFIAWGKGHKLIF.

As concerns this clone: TCRdb assigns this DNA the protein of a much larger clone, which departs from its translation at residue 3; this likely reflects a read error, and the protein shown comes from translating the DNA. The rearrangement links TRDV2 to TRDJ1, with D tentatively TRDD3 (5 bases). V was cut by 8 bases and J by 1 base, with 28 bases left in between. Germline V gives CDR1 GEAIGNYY, CDR2 EKD. This CDR3 spans 18 amino acids. CDR3 DNA sequence: TGTGCCTATGAGCCTATGACCAATACAGGGATCAGCACCGATAAACTCATCTTT. This translates into CAYEPMTNTGISTDKLIF.

The rearrangement joins TRDV2 to TRDJ3, with 9 bases that match TRDD3. The CDR3 covers 18 residues. Trimming took 3 bases from V and 2 from J; bases not matched to a gene: 7. CDR1 is GEAIGNYY, CDR2 EKD, per germline. The CDR3 region has the DNA TGTGCCTGTGACGAGGGGGATACCTTTACCTGGGACACCCGACAGATGTTTTTC. Translating gives CACDEGDTFTWDTRQMFF.

A remark on this clone: Being one base from a much bigger clone, this may be a read error. V and J are TRDV2 and TRDJ1; D may be TRDD3 (6 bases). TCRdb carries no J gene annotation; the J gene was assigned here by matching the DNA with germline. V was cut by 2 bases and J by 0 bases, with 18 bases left in between. Per germline, CDR1 GEAIGNYY and CDR2 EKD. The CDR3 sequence is 17 residues long. Here the CDR3 reads CACDRRGDRRDTDKLIF. CDR3 bases: TGTGCCTGTGACAGACGGGGGGACCGAAGGGACACCGATAAACTCATCTTT.

This clone was seen a few times. A clone one base away is much larger, so this may be a read error. The rearrangement uses TRDV2 and TRDJ1; D is possibly TRDD3 (5 bases). TCRdb carries no J gene annotation; the J gene was assigned here by matching the DNA with germline. The CDR3 spans 15 residues. The germline V gene has CDR1 GEAIGNYY and CDR2 EKD. Trimming cost V 3 bases and J 0 bases, with 13 bases left between them. For the CDR3, the DNA is TGTGCCTGTGACCGACGGGGGGGCTACACCGATAAACTCATCTTT. The encoded protein is CACDRRGGYTDKLIF.

This clone was seen a handful of times. The likely explanation is a read error, given a far larger clone one base away. V gene TRDV2 combines with J gene TRDJ1; 11 positions match TRDD3. The CDR3 is 23 residues long. From germline, CDR1 is GEAIGNYY and CDR2 EKD. The CDR3 spells CAYDLLLGDNTPNTGHYTDKLIF. In DNA form, the CDR3 reads TGTGCCTATGACTTGTTACTGGGGGATAATACCCCGAATACCGGGCATTACACCGATAAACTCATCTTT.

This clone was detected only a few times. CDR3 sequence: CACDQAGGPSSWDTRQMFF. The CDR3, as DNA: TGTGCCTGTGACCAGGCTGGGGGTCCCAGCTCCTGGGACACCCGACAGATGTTTTTC. The J gene is TRDJ3, the V gene TRDV2, with 7 positions matching TRDD3. Per the germline V gene, CDR1 is GEAIGNYY and CDR2 is EKD. CDR3 length equals 19 residues. V was pared by 3 bases and J by 0 bases, with 10 bases of the junction left unmatched.

Turning to this clone: A read error may explain this, as a much larger clone is one base away. V and J are TRAV29/DV5 and TRDJ1; 11 bases are shared with TRDD3. This CDR3 spans 20 amino acids. Losses at the gene ends were 0 bases for V and 0 bases for J; bases not matched to a gene: 16. Germline V gene sequence: CDR1 NSMFDY, CDR2 ISSIKDK. CDR3 sequence reads: CAASARAGGYWPRYTDKLIF. CDR3 nucleotide sequence: TGTGCAGCAAGCGCGCGGGCTGGGGGATACTGGCCAAGGTACACCGATAAACTCATCTTT. Variable domain in full (rest from reference TRAV29/DV5 and TRDJ1): DQQVKQNSPSLSVQEGRISILNCDYTNSMFDYFLWYKKYPAEGPTFLISISSIKDKNEDGRFTVFLNKSAKHLSLHIVPSQPGDSAVYFCAASARAGGYWPRYTDKLIFGKGTRVTVEP.

V gene TRDV2 combines with J gene TRDJ1; the match to TRDD3 covers 9 bases. TCRdb lists no J gene, so it was determined here by aligning the DNA to germline. V gave up 3 bases and J gave up 4 bases; unmatched junction bases: 20. Germline CDR1 and CDR2: GEAIGNYY and EKD. The CDR3 loop spans 19 amino acids. CDR3 sequence: CACDDGGRCGTGGSDKLIF. The CDR3 region has the DNA TGTGCCTGTGACGACGGGGGGCGTTGTGGGACTGGGGGAAGCGATAAACTCATCTTT.

The sample holds a few counts of this clone. This may be a read error, as it is one base from a much larger clone. The same CDR3 arises from other DNA sequences in this sample as well. The genes are TRDV2 and TRDJ3, with TRDD3 matching over 8 bases. The CDR3 length is 20 residues. Germline values: CDR1 GEAIGNYY, CDR2 EKD. The CDR3 loop reads CACDPWDAGDKGWDTRQMFF. The CDR3 bases are TGTGCCTGTGACCCTTGGGATGCGGGGGATAAAGGTTGGGACACCCGACAAATGTTTTTC.

Only one count was recorded for this clone. V usage is TRDV2 and J usage is TRDJ1, with a weak D call TRDD3 (5 bases). The J gene is not listed in TCRdb, so it was assigned here from a DNA match to germline. The CDR3 sequence is 13 residues long. CDR1 and CDR2 (germline): GEAIGNYY, EKD. The V end was cut by 8 bases, the J end by 3 bases, with 15 bases between. In DNA form, the CDR3 reads TGTGCCTATGTATCCCGACTGGCCGATAAACTCATCTTT. This translates into CAYVSRLADKLIF.

This clone was seen only a few times. This is likely an artifact of a read error, given a far larger clone one base away. The chain uses TRDV2 and TRDJ1; D is perhaps TRDD3 (5 bases). The germline V gene has CDR1 GEAIGNYY and CDR2 EKD. The CDR3 sequence is 17 residues long. Trimming took 0 bases from V and 0 from J, leaving 16 bases between them. The CDR3 region is CACDTAEGNTYTDKLIF. The CDR3 coding sequence is TGTGCCTGTGACACCGCCGAGGGGAATACCTACACCGATAAACTCATCTTT.